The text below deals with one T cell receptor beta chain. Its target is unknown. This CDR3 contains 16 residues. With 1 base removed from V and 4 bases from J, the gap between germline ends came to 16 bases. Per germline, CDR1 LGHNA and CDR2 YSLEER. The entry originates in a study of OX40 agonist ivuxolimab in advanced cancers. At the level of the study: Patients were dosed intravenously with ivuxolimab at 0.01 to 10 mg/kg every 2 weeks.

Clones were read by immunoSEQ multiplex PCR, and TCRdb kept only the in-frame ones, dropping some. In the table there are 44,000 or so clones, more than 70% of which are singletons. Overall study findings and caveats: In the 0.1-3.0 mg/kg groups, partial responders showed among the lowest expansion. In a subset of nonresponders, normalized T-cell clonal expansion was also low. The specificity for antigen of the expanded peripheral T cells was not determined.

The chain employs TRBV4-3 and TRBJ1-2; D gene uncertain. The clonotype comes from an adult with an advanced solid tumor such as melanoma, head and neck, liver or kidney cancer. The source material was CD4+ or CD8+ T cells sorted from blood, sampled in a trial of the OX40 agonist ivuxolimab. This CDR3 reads CASSQVSGPGGYGYTF. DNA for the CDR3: TGCGCCAGCAGCCAAGTGTCCGGCCCGGGCGGCTATGGCTACACCTTC.